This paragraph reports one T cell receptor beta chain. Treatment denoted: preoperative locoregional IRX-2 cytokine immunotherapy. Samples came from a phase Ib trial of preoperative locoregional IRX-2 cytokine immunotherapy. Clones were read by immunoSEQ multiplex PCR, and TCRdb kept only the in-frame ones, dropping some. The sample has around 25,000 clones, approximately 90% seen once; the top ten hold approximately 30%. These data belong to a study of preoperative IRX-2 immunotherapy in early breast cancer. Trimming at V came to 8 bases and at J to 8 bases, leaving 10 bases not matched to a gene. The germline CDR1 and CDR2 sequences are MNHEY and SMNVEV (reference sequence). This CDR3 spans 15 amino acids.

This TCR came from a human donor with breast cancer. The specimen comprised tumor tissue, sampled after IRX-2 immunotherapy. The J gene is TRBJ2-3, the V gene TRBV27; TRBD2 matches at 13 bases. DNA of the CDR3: TGTGCCAGCGGACTCGGACTAGCGGGGGCGGGTACGCAGTATTTT. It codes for CASGLGLAGAGTQYF.